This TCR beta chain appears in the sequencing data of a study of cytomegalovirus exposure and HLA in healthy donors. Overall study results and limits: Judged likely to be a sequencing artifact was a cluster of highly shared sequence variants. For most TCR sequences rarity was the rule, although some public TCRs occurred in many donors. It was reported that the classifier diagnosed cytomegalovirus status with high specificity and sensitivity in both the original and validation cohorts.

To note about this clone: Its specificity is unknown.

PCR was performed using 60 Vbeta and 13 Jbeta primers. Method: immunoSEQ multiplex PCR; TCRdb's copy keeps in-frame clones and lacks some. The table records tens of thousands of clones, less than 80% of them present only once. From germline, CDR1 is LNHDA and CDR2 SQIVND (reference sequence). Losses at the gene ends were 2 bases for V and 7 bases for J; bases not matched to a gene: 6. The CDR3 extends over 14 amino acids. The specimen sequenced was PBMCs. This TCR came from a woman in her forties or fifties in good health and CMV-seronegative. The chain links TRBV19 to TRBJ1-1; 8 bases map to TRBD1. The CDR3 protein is CASSIPRQGFEAFF. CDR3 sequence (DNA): TGTGCCAGTAGTATACCAAGACAGGGGTTTGAAGCTTTCTTT.